This TCR beta chain was retrieved from a study of blood T cell repertoires in COVID-19. Study-wide background: COVID-19 samples from acute and convalescent phases originated in the United States, Italy and Spain.

CDR3 length: 17 amino acids. With V trimmed by 4 bases and J by 3 bases, 8 bases remained unmatched. The V gene's germline CDR1 is LNHDA and CDR2 SQIVND (reference sequence). Repertoires were generated with immunoSEQ multiplex PCR, while TCRdb's copy carries only in-frame clones and drops some. Of 90,000 to 100,000 clones listed, 85% are singletons. Material: peripheral blood. The chain is built from TRBV19 and TRBJ2-5; TRBD2 matches at 13 bases. The TCR sequence derives from a man of 80 years or more with acute or convalescent COVID-19. CDR3 in amino acids: CASSKTSGRSGEETQYF. The CDR3, as DNA: TGTGCCAGTAGTAAGACTAGCGGGAGGTCTGGCGAAGAGACCCAGTACTTC.